This is a list of T cell receptor beta chains from one sample in a study of neoadjuvant anti-PD-1 for oral cavity cancer. Sequenced by immunoSEQ multiplex PCR; TCRdb stores in-frame clones only, minus some. Of some 14,000 clones in the sample, about 70% were seen once. This specimen was PBMCs, taken before nivolumab (anti-PD-1) treatment. Source of these receptors: a person between 35 and 79 years old with oral cavity squamous cell carcinoma. Both conserved end residues are part of each CDR3. Each record gives: D gene, clone size, J gene, V gene, CDR3 DNA, CDR3 protein. D genes are given only for firm matches. Only some rows state a clone size, as once, few, many or a class for expanded clones.

d_call: TRBD1
clone_size: few
j_call: TRBJ1-3
v_call: TRBV5-1
cdr3_nt: TGCGCCAGCAGCTTGGATACCGGGACAGGAGGAAACACCATATATTTT
cdr3_aa: CASSLDTGTGGNTIYF

d_call: TRBD1
clone_size: .
j_call: TRBJ1-1
v_call: TRBV7-9
cdr3_nt: TGTGCCAGCAGCCCGACAGGGACGGAACACACTGAAGCTTTCTTT
cdr3_aa: CASSPTGTEHTEAFF

d_call: .
clone_size: few
j_call: TRBJ2-2
v_call: TRBV19
cdr3_nt: TGTGCCAGTACCACAGGGGCGGGACGCCACACCGGGGAGCTGTTTTTT
cdr3_aa: CASTTGAGRHTGELFF

d_call: TRBD1
clone_size: .
j_call: TRBJ1-4
v_call: TRBV6-5
cdr3_nt: TGTGCCAGCAGACGACAGGGCGCCAATGAAAAACTGTTTTTT
cdr3_aa: CASRRQGANEKLFF

d_call: .
clone_size: .
j_call: TRBJ2-7
v_call: TRBV6-1
cdr3_nt: TGTGCCAGCATCCCAGGGGCAGATTACTACGAGCAGTACTTC
cdr3_aa: CASIPGADYYEQYF

d_call: .
clone_size: few
j_call: TRBJ2-7
v_call: TRBV5-1
cdr3_nt: TGCGCCAGCACGAGAGGGAACGAGCAGTACTTC
cdr3_aa: CASTRGNEQYF

d_call: .
clone_size: .
j_call: TRBJ1-6
v_call: TRBV5-6
cdr3_nt: TGTGCCAGCAGCTTAAAGAATTCACCCCTCCACTTT
cdr3_aa: CASSLKNSPLHF

d_call: .
clone_size: .
j_call: TRBJ1-5
v_call: TRBV5-1
cdr3_nt: TGCGCCAGCAGCTTGGGGGGTAGTAATCAGCCCCAGCATTTT
cdr3_aa: CASSLGGSNQPQHF

d_call: .
clone_size: .
j_call: TRBJ1-1
v_call: TRBV6-6
cdr3_nt: TGTGCCAGCAGTTACGTCCAGAGGACTGAAGCTTTCTTT
cdr3_aa: CASSYVQRTEAFF

d_call: .
clone_size: .
j_call: TRBJ2-3
v_call: TRBV7-2
cdr3_nt: TGTGCCAGCAGAGAGCCTGGGCGTAATACGCAGTATTTT
cdr3_aa: CASREPGRNTQYF

d_call: TRBD1
clone_size: .
j_call: TRBJ1-6
v_call: TRBV7-9
cdr3_nt: TGTGCCAGCACCAGGGACAGGCCGGGCGTTTCACCCCTCCACTTT
cdr3_aa: CASTRDRPGVSPLHF

d_call: TRBD2
clone_size: .
j_call: TRBJ2-3
v_call: TRBV11-2
cdr3_nt: TGTGCCAGCAGCTTCCCGACTAGCGGGGCCTCGGGTACGCAGTATTTT
cdr3_aa: CASSFPTSGASGTQYF

d_call: .
clone_size: .
j_call: TRBJ1-1
v_call: TRBV29-1
cdr3_nt: TGCAGCGGATATTACAGGAACACTGAAGCTTTCTTT
cdr3_aa: CSGYYRNTEAFF

d_call: TRBD2
clone_size: few
j_call: TRBJ2-4
v_call: TRBV25-1
cdr3_nt: TGTGCCAGCAGTGAATTAGGTAGCGGGAGCGGAGCCAAAAACATTCAGTACTTC
cdr3_aa: CASSELGSGSGAKNIQYF

d_call: TRBD1
clone_size: .
j_call: TRBJ2-7
v_call: TRBV18
cdr3_nt: TGTGCCAGCTCTCTAGGGCCGCAGGGGACAGTGGCGGAGCAGTACTTC
cdr3_aa: CASSLGPQGTVAEQYF

d_call: .
clone_size: .
j_call: TRBJ1-5
v_call: TRBV2
cdr3_nt: TGTGCCAGCAGTGATCCGGGGCCCCAGCATTTT
cdr3_aa: CASSDPGPQHF

d_call: .
clone_size: .
j_call: TRBJ2-6
v_call: TRBV6-4
cdr3_nt: TGTGCCAGCAGTGACTCGAAGAGGAGGCCTAGTGCTGGGGCCAACGTCCTGACTTTC
cdr3_aa: CASSDSKRRPSAGANVLTF

d_call: TRBD2
clone_size: .
j_call: TRBJ2-3
v_call: TRBV5-6
cdr3_nt: TGTGCCAGCAGCGGGACTAGCGGGGGGGCAAGTACGCAGTATTTT
cdr3_aa: CASSGTSGGASTQYF

d_call: .
clone_size: .
j_call: TRBJ1-1
v_call: TRBV29-1
cdr3_nt: TGCAGCGGTTGGGGGAGTGAAGCTTTCTTT
cdr3_aa: CSGWGSEAFF

d_call: TRBD1
clone_size: .
j_call: TRBJ2-5
v_call: TRBV5-4
cdr3_nt: TGTGCCAGCAGCTTGGGACAGGGTCGAGAGACCCAGTACTTC
cdr3_aa: CASSLGQGRETQYF

d_call: .
clone_size: .
j_call: TRBJ1-2
v_call: TRBV19
cdr3_nt: TGTGCCAGTAGTATAGCGGGGGGGCGCGGCTATGGCTACACCTTC
cdr3_aa: CASSIAGGRGYGYTF

d_call: .
clone_size: .
j_call: TRBJ1-2
v_call: TRBV19
cdr3_nt: TGTGCCAGCGAACTTCGGGGGGCTGGCTACACCTTC
cdr3_aa: CASELRGAGYTF

d_call: .
clone_size: few
j_call: TRBJ2-6
v_call: TRBV19
cdr3_nt: TGTGCCAGTAGTATAAAGGGAAGGTTAAGCTCTGGGGCCAACGTCCTGACTTTC
cdr3_aa: CASSIKGRLSSGANVLTF

d_call: .
clone_size: .
j_call: TRBJ2-7
v_call: TRBV5-1
cdr3_nt: TGCGCCAGCAGCTTGGAGGTCGCTAGACGCGAGCAGTACTTC
cdr3_aa: CASSLEVARREQYF

d_call: TRBD2
clone_size: .
j_call: TRBJ2-7
v_call: TRBV5-1
cdr3_nt: TGCGCCAGCGGGGGCCTGAGCGGGAGTAGAACCTACGAGCAGTACTTC
cdr3_aa: CASGGLSGSRTYEQYF

d_call: .
clone_size: .
j_call: TRBJ1-6
v_call: TRBV6-1
cdr3_nt: TGTGCCAGCAACGGGGGCGATTCACCCCTCCACTTT
cdr3_aa: CASNGGDSPLHF

d_call: .
clone_size: .
j_call: TRBJ2-3
v_call: TRBV11-2
cdr3_nt: TGTGCCAGCAGCCGTCGGGGTGGTGGACCAGATACGCAGTATTTT
cdr3_aa: CASSRRGGGPDTQYF

d_call: .
clone_size: .
j_call: TRBJ1-2
v_call: TRBV21-1
cdr3_nt: TGTGCCAGCAGCAAAGATTGGGATAGACAGCCCCCGGGCGGCTACACCTTC
cdr3_aa: CASSKDWDRQPPGGYTF

d_call: .
clone_size: .
j_call: TRBJ1-5
v_call: TRBV2
cdr3_nt: TGTGCCAGCTCGACAGAGAATTATAGCAATCAGCCCCAGCATTTT
cdr3_aa: CASSTENYSNQPQHF

d_call: .
clone_size: .
j_call: TRBJ2-3
v_call: TRBV7-9
cdr3_nt: TGTGCCAGCAGCTTGGGGGAACAGTCCACAGATACGCAGTATTTT
cdr3_aa: CASSLGEQSTDTQYF

d_call: TRBD2
clone_size: .
j_call: TRBJ2-5
v_call: TRBV19
cdr3_nt: TGTGCCAGTAGTTCTGCGGGAGGTACCGAGACCCAGTACTTC
cdr3_aa: CASSSAGGTETQYF

d_call: .
clone_size: .
j_call: TRBJ2-5
v_call: TRBV7-7
cdr3_nt: TGTGCCAGCAGCGGCAGTGCAGGCCAAGAGACCCAGTACTTC
cdr3_aa: CASSGSAGQETQYF

d_call: .
clone_size: .
j_call: TRBJ1-4
v_call: TRBV5-1
cdr3_nt: TGCGCCAGCAGCCCCGTCAGTACTAATGAAAAACTGTTTTTT
cdr3_aa: CASSPVSTNEKLFF

d_call: .
clone_size: .
j_call: TRBJ2-1
v_call: TRBV2
cdr3_nt: TGTTCCCCCCGAAGGGATTACTACAATGAGCAGTTCTTC
cdr3_aa: CSPRRDYYNEQFF

d_call: TRBD1
clone_size: .
j_call: TRBJ1-5
v_call: TRBV19
cdr3_nt: TGTGCCAGTAGTATCGACAGGGGGAATCAGCCCCAGCATTTT
cdr3_aa: CASSIDRGNQPQHF

d_call: TRBD2
clone_size: .
j_call: TRBJ2-1
v_call: TRBV20-1
cdr3_nt: TGCAGTGCTCACCGACTAGCGGGCCAGTTCTTC
cdr3_aa: CSAHRLAGQFF

d_call: .
clone_size: .
j_call: TRBJ2-4
v_call: TRBV2
cdr3_nt: TGTGCCAGCAGTGAACTCCCCGGGGTAGTTAACATTCAGTACTTC
cdr3_aa: CASSELPGVVNIQYF

d_call: .
clone_size: .
j_call: TRBJ1-5
v_call: TRBV4-1
cdr3_nt: TGCGCCAGCAGCCAAGATTGGGCGAATCAGCCCCAGCATTTT
cdr3_aa: CASSQDWANQPQHF

d_call: .
clone_size: .
j_call: TRBJ1-1
v_call: TRBV28
cdr3_nt: TGTGCCAGCAGGAAGACAGGGAACACTGAAGCTTTCTTT
cdr3_aa: CASRKTGNTEAFF

d_call: TRBD1
clone_size: .
j_call: TRBJ1-6
v_call: TRBV28
cdr3_nt: TGTGCCAGCAGCTTGACAGGGGGTACACCCCTCCACTTT
cdr3_aa: CASSLTGGTPLHF

d_call: .
clone_size: .
j_call: TRBJ2-5
v_call: TRBV2
cdr3_nt: TGTGCCAGCAGGACCTGGCAGCCCGGGAAAGAGACCCAGTACTTC
cdr3_aa: CASRTWQPGKETQYF

d_call: .
clone_size: .
j_call: TRBJ2-3
v_call: TRBV12-5
cdr3_nt: TGTGCTAGTGGTTTGTCCGGGGAACTCACAGATACGCAGTATTTT
cdr3_aa: CASGLSGELTDTQYF

d_call: .
clone_size: .
j_call: TRBJ2-2
v_call: TRBV5-8
cdr3_nt: TGTGCCAGCAGCCTAAGGGTCCTGGGGGCCGGGGAGCTGTTTTTT
cdr3_aa: CASSLRVLGAGELFF

d_call: .
clone_size: .
j_call: TRBJ1-6
v_call: TRBV10-3
cdr3_nt: TGTGCCATCAGAACGGGGCCCCAGGGGTCACCCCTCCACTTT
cdr3_aa: CAIRTGPQGSPLHF

d_call: .
clone_size: .
j_call: TRBJ2-5
v_call: TRBV18
cdr3_nt: TGTGCCAGCTCACCAAGCGACAGCACCAACAGCCAGTACTTC
cdr3_aa: CASSPSDSTNSQYF

d_call: .
clone_size: .
j_call: TRBJ1-1
v_call: TRBV5-1
cdr3_nt: TGCGCCAGCAGCACCCTAGCCGGGACAAAGGGTGAAGCTTTCTTT
cdr3_aa: CASSTLAGTKGEAFF

d_call: .
clone_size: .
j_call: TRBJ2-5
v_call: TRBV5-5
cdr3_nt: TGTGCCAGCAGCTTGGCAAAGGGAGAGACCCAGTACTTC
cdr3_aa: CASSLAKGETQYF

d_call: .
clone_size: few
j_call: TRBJ1-2
v_call: TRBV18
cdr3_nt: TGTGCCAGCTCACGGGTGACAGGTGCCCCAGGTGGGAACTATGGCTACACCTTC
cdr3_aa: CASSRVTGAPGGNYGYTF

d_call: .
clone_size: .
j_call: TRBJ2-3
v_call: TRBV6-1
cdr3_nt: TGTGCCAGCAGGCTGGGTTCAGGGAACACAGATACGCAGTATTTT
cdr3_aa: CASRLGSGNTDTQYF

d_call: TRBD2
clone_size: .
j_call: TRBJ2-1
v_call: TRBV11-2
cdr3_nt: TGTGCCAGCAGGAGCGGGAGGCTGAATGAGCAGTTCTTC
cdr3_aa: CASRSGRLNEQFF

d_call: .
clone_size: .
j_call: TRBJ1-2
v_call: TRBV19
cdr3_nt: TGTGCCAGTCACCGGGACGGAGGGACTAACTATGGCTACACCTTC
cdr3_aa: CASHRDGGTNYGYTF

d_call: .
clone_size: .
j_call: TRBJ1-1
v_call: TRBV6-6
cdr3_nt: TGTGCCAGCAGTTACGATCTATACGGGCCTGAAGCTTTCTTT
cdr3_aa: CASSYDLYGPEAFF

d_call: .
clone_size: .
j_call: TRBJ2-2
v_call: TRBV5-4
cdr3_nt: TGTGCCAGCAGCTTAGTAGGGACCGCGAAGACCGGGGAGCTGTTTTTT
cdr3_aa: CASSLVGTAKTGELFF

d_call: .
clone_size: .
j_call: TRBJ1-4
v_call: TRBV6-1
cdr3_nt: TGTGCCAGCAGTTCGCCACAGGTAACACTGTTTTTT
cdr3_aa: CASSSPQVTLFF

d_call: .
clone_size: .
j_call: TRBJ2-3
v_call: TRBV2
cdr3_nt: TGTGCCAGCAGTGTTGGGACAAGCACAGATACGCAGTATTTT
cdr3_aa: CASSVGTSTDTQYF

d_call: .
clone_size: .
j_call: TRBJ2-5
v_call: TRBV11-2
cdr3_nt: TGTGCCAGCAGCTCCATCGGGGCCCAAGAGACCCAGTACTTC
cdr3_aa: CASSSIGAQETQYF